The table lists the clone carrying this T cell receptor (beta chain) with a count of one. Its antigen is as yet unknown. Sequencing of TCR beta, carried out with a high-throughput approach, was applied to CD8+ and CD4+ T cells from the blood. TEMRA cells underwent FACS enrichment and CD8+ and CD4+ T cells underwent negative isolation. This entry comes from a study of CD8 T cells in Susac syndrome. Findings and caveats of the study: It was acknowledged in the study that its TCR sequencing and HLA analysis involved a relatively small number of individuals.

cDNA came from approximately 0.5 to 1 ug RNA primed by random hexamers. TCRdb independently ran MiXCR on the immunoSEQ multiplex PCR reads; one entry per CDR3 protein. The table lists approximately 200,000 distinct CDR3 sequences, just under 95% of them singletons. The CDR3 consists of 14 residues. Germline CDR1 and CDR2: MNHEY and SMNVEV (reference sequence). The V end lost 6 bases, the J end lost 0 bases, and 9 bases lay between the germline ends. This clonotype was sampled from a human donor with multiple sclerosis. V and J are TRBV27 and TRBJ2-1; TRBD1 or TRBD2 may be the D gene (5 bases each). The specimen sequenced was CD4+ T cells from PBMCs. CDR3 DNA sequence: TGTGCCAGCAGGGAGAGGGGCTCCTACAATGAGCAGTTCTTC. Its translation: CASRERGSYNEQFF.